The 11 T cell receptor beta chains given below trace back to one sample, sequenced in a study of blood T cell repertoires in COVID-19. TCRdb's table, derived via immunoSEQ multiplex PCR, lists solely in-frame clones and lacks some. The sample lists hundreds of thousands of clones; 83% were seen once. The sequenced sample was peripheral blood. All receptors come from a young woman with COVID-19, enrolled during active disease.

The V gene is TRBV2, the J gene TRBJ1-1; no clear D. The length of the CDR3 is 13 residues. Germline CDR1 and CDR2: SNHLY and FYNNEI. V gave up 5 bases and J gave up 1 base, with 8 bases separating them. DNA for the CDR3: TGTGCCAGCAGTAAGACACCGAACACTGAAGCTTTCTTT. This codes for CASSKTPNTEAFF.

The sample holds many counts of this clone. The chain recombines TRBV21-1 with TRBJ2-3; the table's D call, TRBD2, was not checked against the DNA. TRBV21-1 is tagged as a pseudogene. The CDR3 extends over 16 amino acids. Here the CDR3 DNA reads TGTGCCAGCAGCAAAGATCGGGAGTGTTGGACAGATACGCAGTATTTT. It is translated as CASSKDRECWTDTQYF.

The chain uses TRBV7-2 and TRBJ1-1; D gene ambiguous. Trimming pared 3 bases from V and 0 bases from J, leaving 5 bases between. CDR1 is SGHTA and CDR2 is FQGNSA in the germline V gene. The CDR3 has 13 amino acids. The CDR3, as DNA: TGTGCCAGCAGCTTTGAGATGAACACTGAAGCTTTCTTT. Amino acid sequence: CASSFEMNTEAFF.

In its sample, this clone was seen a few times. V gene TRBV6-4 combines with J gene TRBJ1-1, with TRBD1 identical over 8 bases. V dropped 6 bases and J dropped 3; count of bases not matched to a gene: 6. The CDR3 covers 14 residues. CDR1 is MRHNA and CDR2 is SNTAGT in the germline V gene. The DNA for the CDR3 is TGTGCCAGCAGGACGGACAGGGACCACACTGAAGCTTTCTTT. Translating it yields CASRTDRDHTEAFF.

Turning to this clone: The sample contains more than one DNA sequence encoding this CDR3. V is TRBV7-2 and J is TRBJ1-2; 9 bases are a match to TRBD1. Trimming removed 4 bases from V and 4 bases from J; junction bases left unmatched: 1. CDR1 is SGHTA, CDR2 FQGNSA, per germline. The CDR3 is 13 residues long. CDR3 nucleotides: TGTGCCAGCAGCTCGGGACAGGGCTATGGCTACACCTTC. This sequence encodes CASSSGQGYGYTF.

The chain combines TRBV10-3 with TRBJ1-4; 7 positions agree with TRBD1. CDR1 and CDR2 (germline): ENHRY, SYGVKD. The CDR3 extends over 14 amino acids. Trimming cost V 5 bases and J 4 bases; bases outside gene matches: 4. CDR3 in DNA: TGTGCCATCAGTTCCGGGACAGATAATGAAAAACTGTTTTTT. Translating gives CAISSGTDNEKLFF.

V and J are TRBV11-3 and TRBJ2-7; tentative D call: TRBD1 (6 bases). V was cut by 5 bases and J by 0 bases, with 14 bases left in between. The germline gives CDR1 SGHNT, CDR2 YENEEA. This CDR3 is 15 amino acids long. This chain's CDR3 is CASSVRGDSSYEQYF. The CDR3 DNA reads as TGTGCCAGCAGCGTCAGGGGCGATAGCTCCTACGAGCAGTACTTC. The full variable domain, with the rest looked up from reference TRBV11-3 and TRBJ2-7, is EAGVVQSPRYKIIEKKQPVAFWCNPISGHNTLYWYLQNLGQGPELLIRYENEEAVDDSQLPKDRFSAERLKGVDSTLKIQPAELGDSAVYLCASSVRGDSSYEQYFGPGTRLTVT.

This clone was observed a single time. The chain carries TRBV7-6 and TRBJ1-1, with D unresolved. CDR1 is SGHVS and CDR2 is FNYEAQ in the germline V gene. Trimming pared 1 base from V and 1 base from J, leaving 10 bases between. CDR3 length equals 15 residues. Written as DNA, the CDR3 is TGTGCCAGCAGCTTAGAGGCGGTCGCGAACACTGAAGCTTTCTTT. Translation: CASSLEAVANTEAFF. The full variable domain, with the rest looked up from reference TRBV7-6 and TRBJ1-1, is GAGVSQSPRYKVTKRGQDVALRCDPISGHVSLYWYRQALGQGPEFLTYFNYEAQQDKSGLPNDRFSAERPEGSISTLTIQRTEQRDSAMYRCASSLEAVANTEAFFGQGTRLTVV.

The CDR3: CASSFGGSTEQYF. DNA for the CDR3: TGTGCCAGCAGCTTCGGTGGGAGCACCGAGCAGTACTTC. V is TRBV11-3 and J is TRBJ2-7; a weak D match, TRBD2 (5 bases). The CDR3 sequence is 13 residues long. In germline, CDR1 is SGHNT, CDR2 YENEEA. Trimming removed 3 bases at V and 6 bases at J, with 12 bases between.

The chain carries TRBV7-3 and TRBJ2-1; no clear D gene. This CDR3 spans 13 amino acids. Germline V lookup: CDR1 SGHTA, CDR2 FQGTGA. The V end was cut by 5 bases, the J end by 5 bases, with 10 bases between. The CDR3 DNA follows: TGTGCCAGCAGCCCCGCGAGGAACAATGAGCAGTTCTTC. Its translation is CASSPARNNEQFF.

The chain links TRBV3-1 (or the pseudogene TRBV3-2) to TRBJ1-2; D is uncertain. This CDR3 comprises 13 residues. Germline CDR1 LGHDT, CDR2 YNNKEL (reference sequence). Trimming removed 3 bases from V and 8 bases from J, with 13 bases in between. The CDR3 reads CASSQSGALGYTF. CDR3 bases: TGTGCCAGCAGCCAGAGTGGAGCGTTGGGCTACACCTTC.